This TCR beta chain stems from a study of beta chain features in type 1 diabetes (dated by TCRdb to 2016 to 2019). With regard to the full study: Patients and healthy donors did not differ in mean age, gender distribution, total cell number or subset yield. Regulatory and stem cell-like memory subsets were isolated from only 8 patients and roughly eight healthy donors, whereas naive and central memory subsets came from all 28 donors. In the study, TCRB repertoires of sorted circulating CD4+ T cell subsets from recently diagnosed type 1 diabetes patients were compared with those of matched healthy donors. Across all samples, around 100 million sorted cells were examined, and cell number per subset correlated strongly with RNA yield. Study-level results and caveats: PCR may preferentially amplify shorter templates, but because patient and control samples were amplified and corrected together, any resulting skew would affect both groups equally. Because cDNA was sequenced instead of genomic DNA, activated cells with high expression could be over-represented, although the groups did not differ in activation or CD3 levels. Fewer insertions and more nucleotide deletions at VDJ recombination sites were observed in patients with type 1 diabetes, implying thymic rearrangement abnormalities. Because small numbers of individuals were included in the HLA sub-analyses, any influence of HLA type on TCRB rearrangement was left unresolved. Naive, central memory and regulatory TCRB repertoires appeared more similar among patients than among healthy donors. In all four CD4+ subsets, TCRB CDR3 length was moderately but significantly shorter in type 1 diabetes patients.

From each donor, a single peripheral blood sample of about 110 mL on average was drawn into heparinised tubes. A BD FACSAria II and a panel including CD45RO, CCR7, CD25, CD127, CD95 and CD27 were used to sort naive, central memory, regulatory and stem cell-like memory CD4+ T cells. A purity above 95% was achieved for all sorted populations. PBMCs were isolated right away by Lymphoprep density gradient centrifugation and were stained directly, without culture. Samples were stained and sorted in pairs, with one healthy donor and one patient per experiment, so that batch effects were minimized. According to the germline V gene, CDR1 reads SGHRS and CDR2 reads YFSETQ. Relative to germline, V is 2 bases shorter and J is 4 bases shorter, with 10 bases between their ends. Measured from the cysteine to the phenylalanine, the CDR3 is 14 residues long. The entry retains the CDR3 DNA only, 42 bases that are in frame from base 1.

All of the isolated RNA was reverse transcribed with the High Capacity cDNA Reverse Transcription Kit, so expressed TCRB transcripts were sequenced. Deep immunoSEQ sequencing was performed on naive, central memory and regulatory T cell samples, with an average of about 3.57 million total reads per sample. After sorted cells were lysed in RLT buffer, RNA was extracted with DNase-treated RNeasy Micro or Mini kits, with the choice depending on cell number. Each cell subset was processed separately to prevent cross-contamination, with patient and healthy donor samples processed together. The immunoSEQ multiplex PCR was used to amplify TCRB sequences from cDNA, generating 87-bp fragments that spanned the CDR3 region. The amplicons were sequenced using the Illumina HiSeq platform. In the authors' own workflow: Synthetic template baselines were used to correct PCR bias computationally, reads within Hamming distance 2 were collapsed, and singletons that could not be merged were discarded. Reads were aligned against IMGT so that V, D and J genes, CDR3 length and insertions or deletions at six rearrangement sites could be assigned. Within each subset, clonotype counts were normalized to sorted cell number, after which true diversity and Gini coefficients were computed with the tcR R package. The overlap coefficient, calculated on TCRB nucleotide sequences, was used to quantify repertoire sharing. TCRdb re-hosts the immuneACCESS table, in-frame sequences only. Its copies lack some clones; in the studies checked, an unresolved V gene accounts for under half of them, and the cause for the rest is not known. That table gives V, J and clone size, and the DNA gave D and trimming. A total of roughly 400,000 clones appear in this sample, around a tenth of them only once. The ten largest clonotypes hold about 0.6% of the sample.

Many counts were recorded for this clone. Its antigen remains unidentified. Base qualities are missing; no much larger clone stands one base away. Recombination connected TRBV5-1 to TRBJ2-1; the D region possibly corresponds to TRBD1 (6 bases align). This sequence was found in a man between 25 and 39 years old with type 1 diabetes. The specimen sequenced was central memory CD4+ T cells from blood. The DNA sequence is TGCGCCAGCAGCTTTTACAGGGAGTACAATGAGCAGTTCTTC. This codes for CASSFYREYNEQFF.